Below are 10 T cell receptor beta chains sequenced from a single sample in a study of shared clonotypes between healthy human individuals. Profiled with immunoSEQ multiplex PCR; TCRdb holds only in-frame clones, not every one. In the table there are about 450,000 clones, about four fifths of which are singletons. Sequencing was done on a sample of PBMCs. Receptors were obtained from a woman aged 40 to 50 in good health. Some clones in this sample may be carry-over from other donors' samples.

For this clone: The same CDR3 can be traced to other DNA sequences in this sample. The chain links TRBV5-1 to TRBJ2-7, with a possible D match to TRBD1 (6 bases). CDR1 SGHRS and CDR2 YFSETQ come from the germline V gene. The CDR3 spans 15 residues. Deletions cut 0 bases from V and 2 bases from J, with 12 bases between. The CDR3 spells CASSLGVAGAYEQYF. DNA for the CDR3: TGCGCCAGCAGCTTGGGGGTGGCAGGGGCCTACGAGCAGTACTTC.

The chain uses TRBV7-2 and TRBJ1-1, with 7 bases identical to TRBD1. Germline lookup yields CDR1 SGHTA and CDR2 FQGNSA. This CDR3 region has 14 residues. Trimming removed 5 bases from V and 3 bases from J; junction bases left unmatched: 6. CDR3 region: CASSTKTGDTEAFF. For the CDR3, the DNA is TGTGCCAGCAGCACCAAAACAGGGGACACTGAAGCTTTCTTT.

This clone has just one count. V gene TRBV5-1 combines with J gene TRBJ2-7, with 9 bases lining up with TRBD1. Germline V lookup: CDR1 SGHRS, CDR2 YFSETQ. V gave up 4 bases and J gave up 6 bases; unmatched junction bases: 11. The CDR3 loop spans 15 amino acids. The DNA for the CDR3 is TGCGCCAGCAGCCGGCCGGGACAGGGTTTTGGCGAGCAGTACTTC. It codes for CASSRPGQGFGEQYF.

This chain connects TRBV28 to TRBJ1-6; maybe TRBD1 (6 bases). Trimming took off 6 bases at V and 12 bases at J, with 21 bases between the two ends. CDR3 length: 15 residues. The germline CDR1 and CDR2 sequences are MDHEN and SYDVKM. CDR3 region: CASSLGRGALLPLHF. The CDR3 nucleotides read TGTGCCAGCAGCCTCGGGCGGGGGGCCTTGTTACCCCTCCACTTT.

The V gene is TRBV7-2, the J gene TRBJ1-2; D unclear. The CDR3 totals 15 residues. V was clipped by 0 bases and J by 5 bases, with 13 bases between them. The V gene's germline CDR1 is SGHTA and CDR2 FQGNSA. The DNA for the CDR3 is TGTGCCAGCAGCTTAGCGATATCGGGTCTATATGGCTACACCTTC. Protein: CASSLAISGLYGYTF.

This sequence joins TRBV15 and TRBJ1-4; 9 bases are shared with TRBD1. This CDR3 spans 15 amino acids. The trim removed 3 bases at V and 4 bases at J, leaving 3 bases unmatched. The germline V gene encodes CDR1 LNHNV and CDR2 YYDKDF (reference sequence). For the CDR3, the DNA is TGTGCCACCAGCAGTCGACAGGGGGTTAATGAAAAACTGTTTTTT. Its protein is CATSSRQGVNEKLFF. Full variable domain (remainder filled in from reference TRBV15 and TRBJ1-4): DAMVIQNPRYQVTQFGKPVTLSCSQTLNHNVMYWYQQKSSQAPKLLFHYYDKDFNNEADTPDNFQSRRPNTSFCFLDIRSPGLGDTAMYLCATSSRQGVNEKLFFGSGTQLSVL.

V usage is TRBV4-2 and J usage is TRBJ2-1, with 11 bases identical to TRBD2. Per the germline V gene, CDR1 is LGHNA and CDR2 is YNFKEQ. The CDR3 runs 18 residues. The J segment lost 6 bases and the V segment lost 0 bases, leaving 10 bases of the junction unmatched. The CDR3 spells CASSQDSSGRALGNEQFF. DNA for the CDR3: TGTGCCAGCAGCCAAGATAGTAGCGGGAGGGCCTTGGGCAATGAGCAGTTCTTC.

The V and J genes are TRBV4-1 and TRBJ2-2; D not resolved. Germline CDR1 reads MGHRA; CDR2 reads YSYEKL. V lost 0 bases and J 0 bases, leaving 11 bases between the germline ends. This CDR3 contains 17 residues. The CDR3 DNA sequence: TGCGCCAGCAGCCAAGATCCCTCAGACGCGAACACCGGGGAGCTGTTTTTT. It codes for CASSQDPSDANTGELFF.

The chain couples TRBV5-4 to TRBJ2-5, with a possible D match to TRBD1 (5 bases). Trimming left V 2 bases short and J 4 bases short, with 12 bases between. The CDR3 loop spans 14 amino acids. The germline gives CDR1 SGHNT, CDR2 YYREEE (reference sequence). For the CDR3, the DNA is TGTGCCAGCAGCTTAGGGGCTGATGGAGAGACCCAGTACTTC. Translation: CASSLGADGETQYF.

The rearrangement links TRBV7-6 to TRBJ1-2; D not resolved. Germline V CDR1 and CDR2: SGHVS, FNYEAQ. The CDR3 spans 14 residues. Trimming left V 0 bases short and J 8 bases short, with 13 bases between. CDR3 sequence (DNA): TGTGCCAGCAGCTTAGCCTACCCTTTGGGAGGCTACACCTTC. As protein: CASSLAYPLGGYTF.